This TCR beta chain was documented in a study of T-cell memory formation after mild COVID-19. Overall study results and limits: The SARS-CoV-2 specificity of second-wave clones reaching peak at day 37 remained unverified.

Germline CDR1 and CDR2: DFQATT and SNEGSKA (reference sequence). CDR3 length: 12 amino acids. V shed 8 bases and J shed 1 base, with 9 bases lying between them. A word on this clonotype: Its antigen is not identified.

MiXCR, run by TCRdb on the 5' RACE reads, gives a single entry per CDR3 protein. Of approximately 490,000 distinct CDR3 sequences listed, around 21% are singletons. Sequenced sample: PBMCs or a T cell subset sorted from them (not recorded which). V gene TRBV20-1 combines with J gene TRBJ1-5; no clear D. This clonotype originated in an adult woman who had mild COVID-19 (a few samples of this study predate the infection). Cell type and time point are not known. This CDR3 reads CSPFSSNQPQHF. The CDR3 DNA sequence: TGCAGTCCCTTCTCGAGCAATCAGCCCCAGCATTTT.